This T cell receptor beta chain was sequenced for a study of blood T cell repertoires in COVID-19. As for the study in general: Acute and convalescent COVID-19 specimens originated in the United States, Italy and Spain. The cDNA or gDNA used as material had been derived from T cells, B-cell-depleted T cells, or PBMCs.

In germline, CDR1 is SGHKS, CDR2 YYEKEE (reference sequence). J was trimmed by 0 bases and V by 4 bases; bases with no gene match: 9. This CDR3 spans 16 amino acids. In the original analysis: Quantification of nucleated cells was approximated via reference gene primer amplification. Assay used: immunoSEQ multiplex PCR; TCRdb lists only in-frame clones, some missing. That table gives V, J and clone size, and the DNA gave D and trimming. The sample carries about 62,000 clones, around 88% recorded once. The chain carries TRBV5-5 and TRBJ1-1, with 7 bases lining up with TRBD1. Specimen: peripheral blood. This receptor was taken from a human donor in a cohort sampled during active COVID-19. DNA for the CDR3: TGTGCCAGCAGCCGAGATTTTGGGACAGTGAACACTGAAGCTTTCTTT. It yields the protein CASSRDFGTVNTEAFF.